This TCR beta chain stems from a study of prognosis after radiotherapy for stage I lung cancer. As for the study in general: Concurrent therapy was given to no patient receiving stereotactic body radiotherapy. Study-level results: Patients who had metastases reportedly showed TRBV and TRBJ gene usage that varied from that of patients who did not.

Two sampling time points were used, and about 5.9 milliliters of peripheral blood were drawn at each. CDR1 and CDR2 (germline): KGHSH, LQKENI. This CDR3 contains 14 residues. V was pared by 2 bases and J by 8 bases, with 5 bases of the junction left unmatched. There are many counts of this clonotype. Its antigen is currently unknown. The genomic DNA TCR beta CDR3 region underwent two rounds of multiplex PCR. Every TRBV and TRBJ gene had its own specific primer in first-round PCR. TCRdb itself ran the multiplex PCR reads through MiXCR, one entry per CDR3 protein. The table shows about 19,000 distinct CDR3 sequences, with roughly 30% occurring only once.

The TCR comes from a donor over 45 with non-small cell lung cancer. The input for sequencing was PBMCs, taken before or after stereotactic body radiation therapy (not recorded which). The V and J genes are TRBV18 and TRBJ2-1; 8 positions match TRBD1. The CDR3 region is CASSPSAGGDEQFF. CDR3 bases: TGTGCCAGCTCACCAAGTGCAGGGGGCGATGAGCAGTTCTTC.